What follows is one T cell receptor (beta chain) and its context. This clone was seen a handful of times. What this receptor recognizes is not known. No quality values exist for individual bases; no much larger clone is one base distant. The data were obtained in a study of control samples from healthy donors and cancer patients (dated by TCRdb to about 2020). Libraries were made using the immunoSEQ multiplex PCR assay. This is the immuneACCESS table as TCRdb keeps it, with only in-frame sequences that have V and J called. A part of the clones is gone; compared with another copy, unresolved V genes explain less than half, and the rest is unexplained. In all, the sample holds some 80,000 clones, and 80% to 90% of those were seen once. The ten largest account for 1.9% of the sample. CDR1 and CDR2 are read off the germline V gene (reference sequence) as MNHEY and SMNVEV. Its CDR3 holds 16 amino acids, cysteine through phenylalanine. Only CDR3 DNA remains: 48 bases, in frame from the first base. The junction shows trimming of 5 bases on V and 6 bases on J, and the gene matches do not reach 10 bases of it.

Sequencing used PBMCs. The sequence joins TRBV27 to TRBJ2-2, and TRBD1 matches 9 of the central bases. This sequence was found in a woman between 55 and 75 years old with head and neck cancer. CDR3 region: CASSRTGTGWAGELFF. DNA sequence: TGTGCCAGCAGTCGAACCGGGACAGGGTGGGCCGGGGAGCTGTTTTTT.